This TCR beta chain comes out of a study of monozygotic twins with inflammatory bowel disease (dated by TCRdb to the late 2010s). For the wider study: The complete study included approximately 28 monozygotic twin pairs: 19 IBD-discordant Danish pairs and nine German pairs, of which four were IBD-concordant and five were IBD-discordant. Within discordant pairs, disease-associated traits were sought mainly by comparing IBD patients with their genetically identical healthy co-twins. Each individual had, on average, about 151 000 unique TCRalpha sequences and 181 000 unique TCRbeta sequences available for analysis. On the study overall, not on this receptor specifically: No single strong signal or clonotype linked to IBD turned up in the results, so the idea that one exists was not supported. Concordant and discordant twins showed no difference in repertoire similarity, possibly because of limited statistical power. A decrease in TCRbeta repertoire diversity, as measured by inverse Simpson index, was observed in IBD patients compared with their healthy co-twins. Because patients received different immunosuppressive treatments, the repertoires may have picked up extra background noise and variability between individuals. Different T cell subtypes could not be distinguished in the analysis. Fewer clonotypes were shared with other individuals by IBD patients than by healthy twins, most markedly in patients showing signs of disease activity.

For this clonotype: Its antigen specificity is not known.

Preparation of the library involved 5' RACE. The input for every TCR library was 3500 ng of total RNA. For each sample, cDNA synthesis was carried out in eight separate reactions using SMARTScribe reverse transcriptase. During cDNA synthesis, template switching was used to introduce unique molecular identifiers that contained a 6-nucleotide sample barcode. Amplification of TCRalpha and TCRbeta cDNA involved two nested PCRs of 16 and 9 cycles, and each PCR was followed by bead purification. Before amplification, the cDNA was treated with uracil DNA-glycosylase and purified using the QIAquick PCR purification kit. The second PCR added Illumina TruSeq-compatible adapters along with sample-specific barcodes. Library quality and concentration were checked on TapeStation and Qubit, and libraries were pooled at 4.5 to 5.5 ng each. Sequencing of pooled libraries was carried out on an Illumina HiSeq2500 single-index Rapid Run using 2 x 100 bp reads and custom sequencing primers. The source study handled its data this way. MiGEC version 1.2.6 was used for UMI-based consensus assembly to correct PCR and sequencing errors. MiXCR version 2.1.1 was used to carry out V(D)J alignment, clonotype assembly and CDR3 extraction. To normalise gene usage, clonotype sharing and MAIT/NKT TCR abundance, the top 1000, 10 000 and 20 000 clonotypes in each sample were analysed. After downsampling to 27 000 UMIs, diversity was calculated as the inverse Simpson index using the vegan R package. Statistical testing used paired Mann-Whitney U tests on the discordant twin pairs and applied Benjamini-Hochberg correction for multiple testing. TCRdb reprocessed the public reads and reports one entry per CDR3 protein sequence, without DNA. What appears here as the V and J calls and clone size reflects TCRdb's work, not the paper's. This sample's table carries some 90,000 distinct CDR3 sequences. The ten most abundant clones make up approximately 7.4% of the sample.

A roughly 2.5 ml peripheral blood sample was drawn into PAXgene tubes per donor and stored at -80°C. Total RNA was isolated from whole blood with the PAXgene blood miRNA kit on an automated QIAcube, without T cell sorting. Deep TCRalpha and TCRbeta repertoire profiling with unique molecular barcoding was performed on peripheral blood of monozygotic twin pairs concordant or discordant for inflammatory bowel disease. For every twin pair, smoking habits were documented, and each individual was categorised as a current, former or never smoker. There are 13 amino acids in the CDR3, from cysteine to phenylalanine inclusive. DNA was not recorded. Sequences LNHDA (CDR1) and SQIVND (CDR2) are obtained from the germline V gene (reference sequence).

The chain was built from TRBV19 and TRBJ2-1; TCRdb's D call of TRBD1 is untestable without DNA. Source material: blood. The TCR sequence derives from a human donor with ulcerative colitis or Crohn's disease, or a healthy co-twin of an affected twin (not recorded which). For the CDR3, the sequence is CASSIRQANEQFF.